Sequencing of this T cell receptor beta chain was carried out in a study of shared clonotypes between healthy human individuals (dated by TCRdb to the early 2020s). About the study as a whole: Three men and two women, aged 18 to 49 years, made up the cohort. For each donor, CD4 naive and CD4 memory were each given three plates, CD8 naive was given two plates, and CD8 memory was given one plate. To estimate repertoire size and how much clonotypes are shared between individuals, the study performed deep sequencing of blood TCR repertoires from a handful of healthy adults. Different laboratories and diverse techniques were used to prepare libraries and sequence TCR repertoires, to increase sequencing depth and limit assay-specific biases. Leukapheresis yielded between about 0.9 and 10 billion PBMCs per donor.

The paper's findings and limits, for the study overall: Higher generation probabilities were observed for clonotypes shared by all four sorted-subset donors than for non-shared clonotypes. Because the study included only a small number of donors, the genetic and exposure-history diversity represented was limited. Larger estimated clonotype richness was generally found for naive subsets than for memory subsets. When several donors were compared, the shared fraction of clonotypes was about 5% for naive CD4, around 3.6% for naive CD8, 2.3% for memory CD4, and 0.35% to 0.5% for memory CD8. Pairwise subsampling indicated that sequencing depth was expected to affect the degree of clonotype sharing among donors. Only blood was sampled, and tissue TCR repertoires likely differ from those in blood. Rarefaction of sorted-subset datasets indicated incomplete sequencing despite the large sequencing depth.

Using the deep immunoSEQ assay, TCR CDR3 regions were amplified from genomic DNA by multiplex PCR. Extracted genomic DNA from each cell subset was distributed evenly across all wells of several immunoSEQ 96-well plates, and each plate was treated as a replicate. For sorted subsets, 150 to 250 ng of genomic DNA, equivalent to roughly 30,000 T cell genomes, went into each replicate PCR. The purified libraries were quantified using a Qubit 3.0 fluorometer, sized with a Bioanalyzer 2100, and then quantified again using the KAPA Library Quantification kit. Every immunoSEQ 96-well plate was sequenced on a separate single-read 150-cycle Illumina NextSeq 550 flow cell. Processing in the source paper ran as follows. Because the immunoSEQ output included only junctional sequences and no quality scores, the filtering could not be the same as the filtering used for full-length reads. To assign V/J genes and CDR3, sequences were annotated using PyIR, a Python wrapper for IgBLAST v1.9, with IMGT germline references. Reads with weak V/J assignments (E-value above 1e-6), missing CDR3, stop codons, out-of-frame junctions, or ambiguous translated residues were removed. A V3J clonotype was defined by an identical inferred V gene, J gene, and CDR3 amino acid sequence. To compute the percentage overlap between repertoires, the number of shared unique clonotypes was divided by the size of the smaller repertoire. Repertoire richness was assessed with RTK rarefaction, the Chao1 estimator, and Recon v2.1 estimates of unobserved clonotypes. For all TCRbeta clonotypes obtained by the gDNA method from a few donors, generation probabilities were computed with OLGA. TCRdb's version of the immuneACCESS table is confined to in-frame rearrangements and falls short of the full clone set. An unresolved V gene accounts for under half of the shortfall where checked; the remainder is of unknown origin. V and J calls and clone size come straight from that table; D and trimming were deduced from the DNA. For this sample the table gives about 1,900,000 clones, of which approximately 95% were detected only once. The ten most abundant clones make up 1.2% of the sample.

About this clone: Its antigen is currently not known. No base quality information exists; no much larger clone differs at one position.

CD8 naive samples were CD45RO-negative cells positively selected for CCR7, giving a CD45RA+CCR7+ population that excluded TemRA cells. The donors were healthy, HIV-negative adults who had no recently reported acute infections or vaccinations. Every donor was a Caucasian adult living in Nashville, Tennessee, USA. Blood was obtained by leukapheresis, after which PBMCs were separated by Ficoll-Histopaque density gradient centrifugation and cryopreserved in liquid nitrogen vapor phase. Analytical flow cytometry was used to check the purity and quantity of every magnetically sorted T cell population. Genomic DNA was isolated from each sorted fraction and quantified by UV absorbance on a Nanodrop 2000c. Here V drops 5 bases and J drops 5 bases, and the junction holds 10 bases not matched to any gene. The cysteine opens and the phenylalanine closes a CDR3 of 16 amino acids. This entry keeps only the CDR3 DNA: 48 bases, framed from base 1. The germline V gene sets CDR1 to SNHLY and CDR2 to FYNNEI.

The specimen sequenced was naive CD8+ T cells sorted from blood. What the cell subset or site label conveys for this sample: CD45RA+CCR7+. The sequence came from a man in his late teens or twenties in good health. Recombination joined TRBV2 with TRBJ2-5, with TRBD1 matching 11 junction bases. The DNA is TGTGCCAGCAGTAGCGGACAGGGGGCTAGGGAGGAGACCCAGTACTTC. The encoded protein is CASSSGQGAREETQYF.